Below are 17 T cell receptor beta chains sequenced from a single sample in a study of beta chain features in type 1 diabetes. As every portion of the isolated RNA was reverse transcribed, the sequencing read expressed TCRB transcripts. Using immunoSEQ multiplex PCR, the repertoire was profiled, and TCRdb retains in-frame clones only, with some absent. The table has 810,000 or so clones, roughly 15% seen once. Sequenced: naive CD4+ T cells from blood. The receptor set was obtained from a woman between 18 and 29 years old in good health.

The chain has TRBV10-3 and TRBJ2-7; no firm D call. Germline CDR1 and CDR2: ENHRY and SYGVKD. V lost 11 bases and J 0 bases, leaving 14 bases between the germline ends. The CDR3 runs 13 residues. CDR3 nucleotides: TGTGCCGGAGCGACGGCGGACTCCTACGAGCAGTACTTC. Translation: CAGATADSYEQYF.

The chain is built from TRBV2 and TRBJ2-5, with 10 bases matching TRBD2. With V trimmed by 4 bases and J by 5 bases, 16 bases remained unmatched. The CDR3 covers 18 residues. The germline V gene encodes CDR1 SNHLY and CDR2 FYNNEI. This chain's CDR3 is CASSGTILIAGGRETQYF. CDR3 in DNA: TGTGCCAGCAGTGGGACCATACTAATAGCGGGAGGCCGGGAGACCCAGTACTTC.

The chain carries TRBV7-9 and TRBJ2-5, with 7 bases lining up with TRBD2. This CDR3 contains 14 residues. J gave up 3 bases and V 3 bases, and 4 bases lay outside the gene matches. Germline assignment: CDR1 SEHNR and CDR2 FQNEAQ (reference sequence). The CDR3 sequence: CASSFTSEKETQYF. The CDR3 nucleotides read TGTGCCAGCAGCTTTACTAGCGAGAAAGAGACCCAGTACTTC.

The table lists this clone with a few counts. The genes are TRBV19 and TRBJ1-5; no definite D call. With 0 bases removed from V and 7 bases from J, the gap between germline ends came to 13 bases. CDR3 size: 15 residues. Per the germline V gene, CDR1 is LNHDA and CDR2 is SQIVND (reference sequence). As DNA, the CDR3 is TGTGCCAGTAGTATAGATAGGGCAGGCCGACAGCCCCAGCATTTT. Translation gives CASSIDRAGRQPQHF.

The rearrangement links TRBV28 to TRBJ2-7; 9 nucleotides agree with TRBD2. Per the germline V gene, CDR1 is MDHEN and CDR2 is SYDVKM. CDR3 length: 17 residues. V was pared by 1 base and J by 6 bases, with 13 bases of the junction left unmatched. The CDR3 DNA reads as TGTGCCAGCAGTTTATCTCTTCTTAAGCGGGAGGAGCGCGAGCAGTACTTC. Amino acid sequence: CASSLSLLKREEREQYF. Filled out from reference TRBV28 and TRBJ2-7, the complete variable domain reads DVKVTQSSRYLVKRTGEKVFLECVQDMDHENMFWYRQDPGLGLRLIYFSYDVKMKEKGDIPEGYSVSREKKERFSLILESASTNQTSMYLCASSLSLLKREEREQYFGPGTRLTVT.

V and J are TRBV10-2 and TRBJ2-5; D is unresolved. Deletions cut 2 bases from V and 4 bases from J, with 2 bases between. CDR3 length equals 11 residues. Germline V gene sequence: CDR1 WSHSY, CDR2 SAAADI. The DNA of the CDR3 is TGCGCCAGCAGTGAGGGAGAGACCCAGTACTTC. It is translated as CASSEGETQYF.

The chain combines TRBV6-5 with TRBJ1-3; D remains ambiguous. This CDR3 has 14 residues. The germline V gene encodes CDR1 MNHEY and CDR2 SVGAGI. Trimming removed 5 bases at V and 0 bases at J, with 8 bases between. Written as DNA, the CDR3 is TGTGCCAGCAGTAACACGAACTCTGGAAACACCATATATTTT. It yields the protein CASSNTNSGNTIYF.

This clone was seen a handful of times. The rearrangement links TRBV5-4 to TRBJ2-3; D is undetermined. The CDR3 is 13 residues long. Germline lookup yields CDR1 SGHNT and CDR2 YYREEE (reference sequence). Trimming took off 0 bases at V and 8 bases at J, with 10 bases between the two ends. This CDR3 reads CASSLELARTQYF. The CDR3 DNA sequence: TGTGCCAGCAGCTTGGAACTGGCTCGTACGCAGTATTTT.

CDR3 DNA sequence: TGCGCCAGCAGCGAGACAGGGGCCGGGGAGCTGTTTTTT. Translation: CASSETGAGELFF. This chain joins TRBV10-2 and TRBJ2-2; TRBD1 aligns across 8 bases. Germline V gives CDR1 WSHSY, CDR2 SAAADI. The V gene end was trimmed by 6 bases and the J gene end by 6 bases; junction bases not matched to a gene: 3. The CDR3 totals 13 residues.

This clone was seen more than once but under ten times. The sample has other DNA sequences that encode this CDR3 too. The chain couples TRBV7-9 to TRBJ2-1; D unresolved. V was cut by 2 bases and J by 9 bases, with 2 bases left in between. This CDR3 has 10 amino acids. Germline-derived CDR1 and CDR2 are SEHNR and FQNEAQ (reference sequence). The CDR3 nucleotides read TGTGCCAGCAGCTTAAGTGAGCAGTTCTTC. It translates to CASSLSEQFF.

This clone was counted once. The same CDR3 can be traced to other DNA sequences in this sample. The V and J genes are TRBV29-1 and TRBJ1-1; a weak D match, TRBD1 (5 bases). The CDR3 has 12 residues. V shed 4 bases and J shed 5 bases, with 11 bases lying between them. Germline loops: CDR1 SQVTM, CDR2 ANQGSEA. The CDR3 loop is CSVARGGTEAFF. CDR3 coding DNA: TGCAGCGTTGCAAGGGGAGGAACTGAAGCTTTCTTT.

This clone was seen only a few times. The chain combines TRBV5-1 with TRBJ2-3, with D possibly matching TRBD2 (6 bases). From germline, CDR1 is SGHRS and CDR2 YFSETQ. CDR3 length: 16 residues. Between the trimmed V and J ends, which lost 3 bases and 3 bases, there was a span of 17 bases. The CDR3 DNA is TGCGCCAGCAGCTCCCCGGGACTCTCCGGGACAGATACGCAGTATTTT. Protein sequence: CASSSPGLSGTDTQYF.

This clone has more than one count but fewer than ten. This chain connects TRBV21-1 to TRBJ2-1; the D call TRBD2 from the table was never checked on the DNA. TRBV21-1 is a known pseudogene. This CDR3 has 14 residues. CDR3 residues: CASRRGGSYNEQFF. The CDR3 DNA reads TGTGCCAGCAGGCGGGGCGGGAGCTACAATGAGCAGTTCTTC.

The CDR3 protein is CASSQARGPTNEKLFF. Here the CDR3 DNA reads TGTGCCAGCAGCCAAGCCAGGGGCCCGACTAATGAAAAACTGTTTTTT. The V and J genes are TRBV4-2 and TRBJ1-4; perhaps TRBD1 as D (6 bases). CDR1 is LGHNA and CDR2 is YNFKEQ in the germline V gene. CDR3 size: 16 residues. Trimming left V 1 base short and J 2 bases short, with 11 bases between.

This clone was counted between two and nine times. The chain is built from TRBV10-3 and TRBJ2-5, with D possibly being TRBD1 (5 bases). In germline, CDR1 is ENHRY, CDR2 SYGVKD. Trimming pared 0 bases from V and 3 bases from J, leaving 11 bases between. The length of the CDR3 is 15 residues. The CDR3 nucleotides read TGTGCCATCAGTGAGTCCCAGGGTCCAAAAGAGACCCAGTACTTC. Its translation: CAISESQGPKETQYF.

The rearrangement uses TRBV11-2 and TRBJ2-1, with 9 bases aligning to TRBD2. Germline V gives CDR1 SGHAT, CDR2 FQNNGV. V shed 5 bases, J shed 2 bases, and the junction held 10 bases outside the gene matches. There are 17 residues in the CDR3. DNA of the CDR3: TGTGCCAGCAGCCACTTGGTACGACTAGCGGCCTACAATGAGCAGTTCTTC. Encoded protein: CASSHLVRLAAYNEQFF. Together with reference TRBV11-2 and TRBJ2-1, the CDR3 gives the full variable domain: EAGVAQSPRYKIIEKRQSVAFWCNPISGHATLYWYQQILGQGPKLLIQFQNNGVVDDSQLPKDRFSAERLKGVDSTLKIQPAKLEDSAVYLCASSHLVRLAAYNEQFFGPGTRLTVL.

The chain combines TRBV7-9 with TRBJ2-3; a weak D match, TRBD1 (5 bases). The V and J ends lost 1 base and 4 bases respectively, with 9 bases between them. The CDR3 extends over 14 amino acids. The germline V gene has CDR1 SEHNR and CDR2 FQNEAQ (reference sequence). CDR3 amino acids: CASSLGLRADTQYF. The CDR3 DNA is TGTGCCAGCAGCTTAGGCCTCAGGGCAGATACGCAGTATTTT.